This T cell receptor beta chain came from a study of beta chain features in type 1 diabetes. Findings of the study overall: TCRB CDR3s from Type 1 diabetes patients were moderately but significantly shorter in all four CD4+ subsets.

This clone was counted only a few times. As yet, its antigen is unknown. In the same sample, other DNA sequences code for this CDR3. Trimming cost V 0 bases and J 4 bases, with 9 bases left between them. Germline V gene sequence: CDR1 GTSNPN, CDR2 SVGIG (reference sequence). The CDR3 loop spans 13 amino acids. The entirety of the isolated RNA underwent reverse transcription, so expressed TCRB transcripts were sequenced. Here immunoSEQ multiplex PCR was the method, and the copy in TCRdb shows in-frame clones only, minus some. The sample shows under 200,000 clones, approximately 10% of them seen only once.

The chain uses TRBV30 and TRBJ2-5, with D maybe TRBD2 (5 bases). This clonotype originated in a man younger than 45 with type 1 diabetes. Sequencing was performed on central memory CD4+ T cells from blood. The CDR3, as DNA: TGTGCCTGGAGTGTACGACTACGAGAGACCCAGTACTTC. It specifies CAWSVRLRETQYF.